This T cell receptor beta chain originates from a study of shared clonotypes between healthy human individuals. General study results and limits: Tissue TCR repertoires likely differ from these blood-only repertoires. A handful of donors shared around 5% of their naive CD4 clonotypes. Depth of sequencing was expected to influence donor clonotype sharing.

V lost 4 bases to trimming and J lost 1 base, with 9 bases between them. The length of the CDR3 is 13 residues. Germline V CDR1 and CDR2: SGHTS, YDEGEE. Terminally differentiated effector memory CD45RA+ cells were excluded from the naive CD8 cells, which were CD45RO-negative and positively selected for CCR7. Worth noting for this clone: No antigen is known for it.

The repertoire was sequenced with immunoSEQ multiplex PCR; TCRdb's copy has only in-frame clones and lacks some. Of roughly 2,000,000 clones listed, about 95% were seen once; the top ten hold under 1.5%. Input material: naive CD8+ T cells sorted from blood. V gene TRBV5-8 combines with J gene TRBJ2-7, with D possibly being TRBD2 (5 bases). This TCR derives from a man younger than 35 in good health. In nucleotides, the CDR3 is TGTGCCAGCAGCCCTGGACTGTCCTACGAGCAGTACTTC. This codes for CASSPGLSYEQYF.